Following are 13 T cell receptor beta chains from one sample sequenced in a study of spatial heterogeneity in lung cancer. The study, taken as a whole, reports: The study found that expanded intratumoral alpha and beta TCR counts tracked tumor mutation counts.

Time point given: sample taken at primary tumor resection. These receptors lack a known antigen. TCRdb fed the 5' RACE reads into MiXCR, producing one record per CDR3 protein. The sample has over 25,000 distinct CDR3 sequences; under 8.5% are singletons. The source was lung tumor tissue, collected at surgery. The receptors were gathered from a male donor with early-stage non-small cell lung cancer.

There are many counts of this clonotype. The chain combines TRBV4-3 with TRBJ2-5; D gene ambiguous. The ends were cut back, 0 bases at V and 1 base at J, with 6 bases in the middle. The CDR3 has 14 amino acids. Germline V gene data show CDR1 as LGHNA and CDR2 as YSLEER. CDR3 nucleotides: TGCGCCAGCAGCCAAGAGCTAGGCCAAGAGACCCAGTACTTC. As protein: CASSQELGQETQYF.

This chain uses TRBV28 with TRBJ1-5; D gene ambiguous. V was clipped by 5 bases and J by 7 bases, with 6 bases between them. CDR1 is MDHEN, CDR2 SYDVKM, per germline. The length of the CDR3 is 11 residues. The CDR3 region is CASSRGQPQHF. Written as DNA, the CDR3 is TGTGCCAGCAGTAGAGGGCAGCCCCAGCATTTT.

CDR3 amino acids: CSVEVGQRGYTF. CDR3 nucleotides: TGCAGCGTTGAAGTGGGACAGCGCGGCTACACCTTC. The chain combines TRBV29-1 with TRBJ1-2; 7 nucleotides match TRBD1. This CDR3 is 12 amino acids long. V trimming: 1 base; J trimming: 8 bases; junction bases outside the gene matches: 4. Germline V gene sequence: CDR1 SQVTM, CDR2 ANQGSEA. The entire variable domain, with the rest obtained from reference TRBV29-1 and TRBJ1-2, is as follows: SAVISQKPSRDICQRGTSLTIQCQVDSQVTMMFWYRQQPGQSLTLIATANQGSEATYESGFVIDKFPISRPNLTFSTLTVSNMSPEDSSIYLCSVEVGQRGYTFGSGTRLTVV.

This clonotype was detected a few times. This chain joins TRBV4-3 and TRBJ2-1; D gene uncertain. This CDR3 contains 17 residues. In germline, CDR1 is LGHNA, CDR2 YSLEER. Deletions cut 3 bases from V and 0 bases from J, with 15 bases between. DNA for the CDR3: TGCGCCAGCAGCCAGTCCCCTAGGTCAAGCTCCTACAATGAGCAGTTCTTC. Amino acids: CASSQSPRSSSYNEQFF.

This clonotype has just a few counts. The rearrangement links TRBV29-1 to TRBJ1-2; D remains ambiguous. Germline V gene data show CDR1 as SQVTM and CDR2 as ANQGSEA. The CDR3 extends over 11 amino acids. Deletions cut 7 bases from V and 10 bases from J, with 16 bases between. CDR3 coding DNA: TGCAGCGGGAAGGCACGGATAGACTACACCTTC. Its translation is CSGKARIDYTF.

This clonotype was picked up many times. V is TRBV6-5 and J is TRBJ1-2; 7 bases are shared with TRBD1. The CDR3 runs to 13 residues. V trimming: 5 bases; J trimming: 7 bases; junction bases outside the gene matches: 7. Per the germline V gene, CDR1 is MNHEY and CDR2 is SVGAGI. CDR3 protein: CASSARQGIGYTF. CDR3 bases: TGTGCCAGCAGTGCACGACAGGGAATTGGCTACACCTTC.

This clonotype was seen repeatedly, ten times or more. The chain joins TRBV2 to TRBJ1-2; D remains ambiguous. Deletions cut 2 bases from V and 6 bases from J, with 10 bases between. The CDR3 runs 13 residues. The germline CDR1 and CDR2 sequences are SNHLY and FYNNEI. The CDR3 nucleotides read TGTGCCAGCAGTGAATACCCAGGCGATGGCTACACCTTC. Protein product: CASSEYPGDGYTF.

The CDR3, as DNA: TGTGCCACCAGCAGAGATATCGGCAACTCCTACGAGCAGTACTTC. It translates to CATSRDIGNSYEQYF. J is TRBJ2-7 and V is TRBV15; D is ambiguous. Per germline, CDR1 LNHNV and CDR2 YYDKDF (reference sequence). Trimming pared 0 bases from V and 0 bases from J, leaving 9 bases between. There are 15 residues in the CDR3.

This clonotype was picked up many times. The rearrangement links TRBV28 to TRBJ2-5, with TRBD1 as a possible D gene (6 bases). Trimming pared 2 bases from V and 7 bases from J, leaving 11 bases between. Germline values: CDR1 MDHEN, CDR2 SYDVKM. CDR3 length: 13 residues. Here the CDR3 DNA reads TGTGCCAGCAGTTTAACAGGGTCCGGGACCCAGTACTTC. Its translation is CASSLTGSGTQYF.

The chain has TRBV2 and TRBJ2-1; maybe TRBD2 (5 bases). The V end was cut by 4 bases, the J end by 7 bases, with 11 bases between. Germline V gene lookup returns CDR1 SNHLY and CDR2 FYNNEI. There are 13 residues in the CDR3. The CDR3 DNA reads TGTGCCAGCAGTGGGAGGTTGAGGAATGAGCAGTTCTTC. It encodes CASSGRLRNEQFF.

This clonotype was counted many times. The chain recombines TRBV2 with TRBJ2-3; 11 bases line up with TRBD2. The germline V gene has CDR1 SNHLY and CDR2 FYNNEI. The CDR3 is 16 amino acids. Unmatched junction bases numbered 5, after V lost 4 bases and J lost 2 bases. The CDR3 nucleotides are TGTGCCAGCAGTGCTAGCGGGGGGCCATACACAGATACGCAGTATTTT. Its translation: CASSASGGPYTDTQYF.

CDR3 amino acids: CASSYTPEQGYYEQYF. The CDR3 DNA sequence: TGCGCCAGCAGTTATACCCCGGAACAGGGATACTACGAGCAGTACTTC. V and J are TRBV4-1 and TRBJ2-7; maybe TRBD1 (6 bases). In germline, CDR1 is MGHRA, CDR2 YSYEKL. This CDR3 is built from 16 residues. V lost 6 bases and J lost 3, with 21 bases in between.

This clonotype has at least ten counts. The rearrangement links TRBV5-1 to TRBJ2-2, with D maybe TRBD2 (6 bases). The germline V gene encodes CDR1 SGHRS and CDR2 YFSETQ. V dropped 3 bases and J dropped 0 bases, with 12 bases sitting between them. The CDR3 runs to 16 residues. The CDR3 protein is CASSSAGTANTGELFF. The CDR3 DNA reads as TGCGCCAGCAGCTCGGCGGGGACCGCGAACACCGGGGAGCTGTTTTTT.